Listed below are T cell receptor beta chains from one sample, sequenced in a study of OX40 agonist ivuxolimab in advanced cancers. TCRdb keeps only in-frame clones here, not all; method: immunoSEQ multiplex PCR. The repertoire holds about 68,000 clones, with approximately 86% as singletons. This specimen consisted of CD4+ or CD8+ T cells sorted from blood, obtained in a trial of the OX40 agonist ivuxolimab. The source is an adult with an advanced solid tumor such as melanoma, head and neck, liver or kidney cancer. The CDR3 runs from the conserved cysteine through the conserved F or W. A D gene is named only where the DNA matches it firmly. A row's size may be missing; if present it is once, few, many or a size class.

d_call clone_size j_call cdr3_length v_call cdr3_aa cdr3_nt
. . TRBJ2-5 17 TRBV10-3 CAISDPRRLGGIKTQYF TGTGCCATCAGTGATCCCCGTCGATTGGGAGGAATAAAGACCCAGTACTTC
TRBD2 . TRBJ2-3 15 TRBV10-3 CAIGGGRSGTDTQYF TGTGCCATAGGCGGCGGGAGGTCTGGAACAGATACGCAGTATTTT
. . TRBJ1-2 13 TRBV5-4 CASSLVQSYGYTF TGTGCCAGCAGCTTAGTACAAAGCTATGGCTACACCTTC
. . TRBJ2-2 12 TRBV19 CASSILRGELFF TGTGCCAGTAGTATACTCAGGGGGGAGCTGTTTTTT
. once TRBJ1-4 15 TRBV9 CASSAAGGRGEKLFF TGTGCCAGCAGCGCCGCCGGGGGCAGGGGTGAAAAACTGTTTTTT
TRBD1 . TRBJ2-6 18 TRBV19 CASSAPGQGARGANVLTF TGTGCCAGTAGTGCTCCGGGACAGGGGGCGCGTGGGGCCAACGTCCTGACTTTC
TRBD1 . TRBJ1-2 15 TRBV11-2 CASSLDLGQDYGYTF TGTGCCAGCAGCTTAGATTTGGGACAGGACTATGGCTACACCTTC
. . TRBJ1-2 15 TRBV4-2 CASSLDWGRQSGYTF TGTGCCAGCAGCCTAGATTGGGGGCGCCAGAGTGGCTACACCTTC
. . TRBJ1-2 13 TRBV7-2 CASSLAGLYGYTF TGTGCCAGCAGCTTAGCAGGCCTTTATGGCTACACCTTC
TRBD1 . TRBJ1-2 16 TRBV4-1 CASSQAIRTGAYGYTF TGCGCCAGCAGCCAAGCGATTAGGACAGGGGCCTATGGCTACACCTTC
. . TRBJ1-1 12 TRBV10-3 CAIRQESTEAFF TGTGCCATCAGACAAGAAAGTACTGAAGCTTTCTTT
. . TRBJ1-1 11 TRBV28 CASSLSYEAFF TGTGCCAGCAGTTTAAGCTATGAAGCTTTCTTT
. few TRBJ2-2 16 TRBV28 CASSFGGLANTGELFF TGTGCCAGCAGTTTCGGCGGGCTCGCGAACACCGGGGAGCTGTTTTTT
TRBD1 . TRBJ1-2 14 TRBV7-2 CASSRDSLSYGYTF TGTGCCAGCAGCCGGGACAGCTTAAGCTATGGCTACACCTTC
. . TRBJ2-1 15 TRBV9 CASSVRRGGQDEQFF TGTGCCAGCAGCGTAAGGCGAGGGGGGCAGGATGAGCAGTTCTTC
. few TRBJ2-1 13 TRBV30 CAWSVGFYNEQFF TGTGCCTGGAGTGTTGGATTTTACAATGAGCAGTTCTTC
TRBD1 once TRBJ1-1 15 TRBV10-3 CAISEGTGVETEAFF TGTGCCATCAGTGAAGGGACAGGGGTTGAAACTGAAGCTTTCTTT
. few TRBJ1-1 16 TRBV10-3 CAISESSAELNTEAFF TGTGCCATCAGTGAGTCGTCAGCCGAGCTGAACACTGAAGCTTTCTTT
. . TRBJ1-2 13 TRBV5-1 CASSTDSNYGYTF TGCGCCAGCAGCACGGACAGCAACTATGGCTACACCTTC
. . TRBJ1-1 13 TRBV11-2 CASSFNGGTEAFF TGTGCCAGCAGCTTCAATGGGGGCACTGAAGCTTTCTTT
. . TRBJ2-7 13 TRBV7-9 CASSFGGFYEQYF TGTGCCAGCAGCTTTGGGGGCTTCTACGAGCAGTACTTC
TRBD1 . TRBJ1-1 15 TRBV5-1 CATSPRTGGNTEAFF TGCGCCACCTCCCCTCGGACAGGGGGAAACACTGAAGCTTTCTTT
. . TRBJ1-6 16 TRBV21-1 CASSKGRTGVNSPLHF TGTGCCAGCAGCAAAGGAAGGACAGGGGTGAATTCACCCCTCCACTTT
TRBD1 . TRBJ2-3 14 TRBV29-1 CSVLGQGATDTQYF TGCAGCGTGCTGGGACAGGGGGCCACAGATACGCAGTATTTT
. . TRBJ2-5 14 TRBV6-5 CASSYGGGQETQYF TGTGCCAGCAGTTACGGGGGTGGGCAAGAGACCCAGTACTTC